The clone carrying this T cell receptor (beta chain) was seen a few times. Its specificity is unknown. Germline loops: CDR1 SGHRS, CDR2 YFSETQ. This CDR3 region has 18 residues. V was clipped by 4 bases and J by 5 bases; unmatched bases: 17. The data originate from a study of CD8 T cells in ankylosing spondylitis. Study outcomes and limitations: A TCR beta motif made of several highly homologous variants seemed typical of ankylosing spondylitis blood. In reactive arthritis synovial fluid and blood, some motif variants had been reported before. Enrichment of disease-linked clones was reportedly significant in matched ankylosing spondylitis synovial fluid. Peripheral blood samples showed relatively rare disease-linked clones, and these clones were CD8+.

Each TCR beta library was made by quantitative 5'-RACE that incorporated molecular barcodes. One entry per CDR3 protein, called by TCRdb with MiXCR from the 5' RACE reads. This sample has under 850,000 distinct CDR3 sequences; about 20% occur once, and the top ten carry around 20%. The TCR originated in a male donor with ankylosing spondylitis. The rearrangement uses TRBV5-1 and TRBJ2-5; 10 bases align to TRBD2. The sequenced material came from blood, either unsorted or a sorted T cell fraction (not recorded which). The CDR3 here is CASSLRTVVGTSVETQYF. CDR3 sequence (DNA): TGCGCCAGCAGCCTTCGGACCGTAGTAGGGACTAGCGTGGAGACCCAGTACTTC.